One sample yielded the 20 T cell receptor delta chains listed below, sequenced in a study of delta chains in infants with herpesvirus infections. PBMC RNA was reverse transcribed using gamma-chain- and delta-chain-specific primers. TCRdb repeated clone calling on the RT-PCR reads with CATT. The sample has around 630 delta-chain clones, 2.5% to 3% seen once. The material sequenced was peripheral blood, taken at time point 3 of longitudinal follow-up. The receptors originated from a human donor who was a Ugandan infant, either HIV-exposed or HIV-unexposed (not recorded which).

This clone counts as large. Other DNA sequences in the same sample also yield this CDR3. Here the CDR3 reads CALGEPKENTFLPWTYTDKLIF. Written as DNA, the CDR3 is TGTGCTCTTGGGGAACCCAAGGAAAATACCTTCCTACCGTGGACGTACACCGATAAACTCATCTTT. The chain carries TRDV1 and TRDJ1, with TRDD2 matching over 9 bases. Trimming cost V 1 base and J 0 bases; bases outside gene matches: 21. This CDR3 spans 22 amino acids. Germline values: CDR1 TSWWSYY, CDR2 QGS.

This clone was seen a few times. TCRdb's protein, taken from a much larger clone, differs from this DNA's translation at residue 7, likely owing to a read error; the protein displayed comes from the DNA. This chain links TRDV1 with TRDJ1; TRDD3 agrees at 10 bases. This CDR3 comprises 19 residues. The trim removed 0 bases at V and 0 bases at J, leaving 10 bases unmatched. Germline CDR1 reads TSWWSYY; CDR2 reads QGS. CDR3 nucleotides: TGTGCTCTTGGGGAACTGGTGGTCGATACTGGGGGATACACCGATAAACTCATCTTT. This translates into CALGELVVDTGGYTDKLIF.

With regard to this clone: TCRdb's protein, taken from a much larger clone, differs from this DNA's translation at residue 12, likely owing to a read error; the protein displayed comes from the DNA. The CDR3 nucleotides read TGTGCTCTTGGGGAACAATCCATTACTCCGATCGCCCTGTACACCGATAAACTCATCTTT. This sequence encodes CALGEQSITPIALYTDKLIF. The J gene is TRDJ1, the V gene TRDV1; D is unclear. V lost 1 base to trimming and J lost 0 bases, with 24 bases between them. The CDR3 is made up of 20 amino acids. The V gene's germline CDR1 is TSWWSYY and CDR2 QGS.

A remark on this clone: The protein TCRdb gives is from a much larger clone and does not agree with this DNA's translation at residue 5, likely a read error; the protein shown here comes from the DNA. The chain recombines TRDV2 with TRDJ1; D possibly corresponds to TRDD3 (5 bases). The J gene, missing from TCRdb, was assigned here through DNA to germline matching. CDR3 length equals 14 residues. Between the trimmed V and J ends, which lost 5 bases and 2 bases, there was a span of 14 bases. The V gene's germline CDR1 is GEAIGNYY and CDR2 EKD. CDR3 loop: CACGVGTPTDKLIF. In DNA, the CDR3 is TGTGCCTGTGGCGTGGGGACCCCGACCGATAAACTCATCTTT.

With regard to this clone: It may be a read error: a sequence one base away is much more abundant. V gene TRDV2 combines with J gene TRDJ3, with TRDD3 matching over 10 bases. CDR3 length equals 19 residues. In germline, CDR1 is GEAIGNYY, CDR2 EKD. Here the CDR3 reads CACDTVRGDTRWDIRQMFF. The CDR3, as DNA: TGTGCCTGTGACACCGTGCGGGGGGATACGCGATGGGACATCCGACAGATGTTTTTC.

This clone was found a few times. This DNA's translation differs at residue 5 from TCRdb's protein, which comes from a much larger clone; a read error is likely, and the protein shown is translated from the DNA. The rearrangement joins TRDV1 to TRDJ1, with 8 bases identical to TRDD3. Germline trimming cut 4 bases from V and 4 bases from J; bases unmatched to any gene: 26. In germline, CDR1 is TSWWSYY, CDR2 QGS. This CDR3 contains 21 residues. In nucleotides, the CDR3 is TGTGCTCTTGGGGTAGTAAGTAGATGGGCCTACGGGATACGCGGAGGCGATAAACTCATCTTT. As protein: CALGVVSRWAYGIRGGDKLIF.

Note on this clone: Since a much larger clone is just one base distant, this may be a read error. This specimen includes other DNA sequences encoding the same CDR3. The chain combines TRDV1 with TRDJ1, with D unclear. Germline V gene data show CDR1 as TSWWSYY and CDR2 as QGS. V lost 3 bases, J lost 3 bases, and 20 bases lay in between. This CDR3 contains 17 residues. CDR3 protein: CALGETDERSVADKLIF. For the CDR3, the DNA is TGTGCTCTTGGGGAGACGGATGAGAGGAGTGTGGCCGATAAACTCATCTTT.

Comments on this clone: TCRdb lists the protein of a much larger clone for this DNA, which differs at residue 20, so this is likely a read error; the protein given here is translated from the DNA itself. The V call is TRDV1, the J call TRDJ1; the D gene is possibly TRDD3 (5 bases). Per the germline V gene, CDR1 is TSWWSYY and CDR2 is QGS. Trimming removed 2 bases at V and 9 bases at J, with 37 bases between. CDR3 length: 21 amino acids. The CDR3 loop reads CALGETKMTGSGVALTAQLIF. The CDR3 DNA is TGTGCTCTTGGGGAAACCAAGATGACGGGATCTGGTGTTGCTTTGACAGCACAACTCATCTTT.

In this sample, this clone is large. The chain joins TRDV1 to TRDJ1; 9 positions match TRDD2. With 3 bases clipped from V and 0 bases from J, the junction kept 29 bases outside the gene matches. CDR3 length equals 24 residues. Germline V gene lookup returns CDR1 TSWWSYY and CDR2 QGS. CDR3 sequence (DNA): TGTGCTCTTGGGGAGCCCTTTCCTATGCCTTCCTACGTTGGGGAGGGGAGGGACACCGATAAACTCATCTTT. Translation gives CALGEPFPMPSYVGEGRDTDKLIF.

By share of the sample, this clone is large. The chain joins TRAV29/DV5 to TRDJ1, with 10 bases identical to TRDD3. This CDR3 is built from 15 residues. CDR1 NSMFDY and CDR2 ISSIKDK come from the germline V gene. CDR3 protein: CALSSFSSWGIKLIF. CDR3 sequence (DNA): TGTGCTCTGAGCTCCTTTTCTTCCTGGGGGATAAAACTCATCTTT.

About this clone itself: This may be a read error: a much more frequent sequence differs by one nucleotide. This chain links TRDV1 with TRDJ1; D call uncertain. Trimming took 6 bases from V and 0 from J, leaving 14 bases between them. This CDR3 has 15 residues. The germline V gene encodes CDR1 TSWWSYY and CDR2 QGS. CDR3 nucleotides: TGTGCTCTTGGTAGGGGTTTAAGAAACACCGATAAACTCATCTTT. Its translation is CALGRGLRNTDKLIF.

Judged by abundance, this clone is large. This chain joins TRDV1 and TRDJ1, with D hard to call. The CDR3 has 17 amino acids. Per the germline V gene, CDR1 is TSWWSYY and CDR2 is QGS. V was cut by 4 bases and J by 6 bases, with 24 bases left in between. CDR3 in DNA: TGTGCTCTTGGGGCACTTGGAGCCCGAGTCAGGGGCCATAAACTCATCTTT. Amino acids: CALGALGARVRGHKLIF.

In its sample, this clone was seen a few times. This likely reflects a read error, since a far larger clone is one base away. The V gene is TRDV2, the J gene TRDJ3; 10 bases line up with TRDD3. Germline V gene lookup returns CDR1 GEAIGNYY and CDR2 EKD. This CDR3 is built from 18 residues. The CDR3 sequence: CACDTVGGYSWDARQMFF. The CDR3 DNA is TGTGCCTGTGACACCGTTGGGGGATACTCCTGGGACGCCCGACAGATGTTTTTC.

By proportion, this clone is large. The chain is built from TRDV3 and TRDJ1; TRDD3 matches at 11 bases. J was trimmed by 0 bases and V by 3 bases; bases with no gene match: 15. The germline CDR1 and CDR2 sequences are TVYSNPD and GDNSRS (reference sequence). The CDR3 runs 18 residues. The CDR3 DNA follows: TGTGCCTTCCGGGACATAGGTGGGGGATACGGGTACACCGATAAACTCATCTTT. Encoded protein: CAFRDIGGGYGYTDKLIF.

As to this clone: With a far larger clone one base away, a read error is the likely cause. V usage is TRDV1 and J usage is TRDJ1; 12 bases align to TRDD3. The CDR3 length is 18 residues. Germline V lookup: CDR1 TSWWSYY, CDR2 QGS. Trimming at V came to 4 bases and at J to 6 bases, leaving 15 bases not matched to a gene. DNA of the CDR3: TGTGCTCTTGGGGTCTCTCCTTCCTCCTGGGGGATACGCAATAAACTCATCTTT. Amino acid sequence: CALGVSPSSWGIRNKLIF.

Details on this clone: A read error may be the cause here, since a much bigger clone is one base away. The same CDR3 also results from other DNA sequences found in this sample. The chain is built from TRDV1 and TRDJ1; 11 bases map to TRDD3. The CDR3 has 20 residues. Germline V gene sequence: CDR1 TSWWSYY, CDR2 QGS. The J segment lost 7 bases and the V segment lost 4 bases, leaving 23 bases of the junction unmatched. The CDR3 nucleotides read TGTGCTCTTGGGGGCACAACAGGGAACTGGGGGATAAGGCCCGTACTTAAACTCATCTTT. This encodes CALGGTTGNWGIRPVLKLIF.

This clone was recorded a few times. This probably arose from a read error, given a far larger clone one base away. The V call is TRDV1, the J call TRDJ1; TRDD3 matches at 10 bases. This CDR3 region has 23 residues. Germline V gene data show CDR1 as TSWWSYY and CDR2 as QGS. CDR3: CALGELIRRGPFIGTGGLDRLIF. CDR3 sequence (DNA): TGTGCTCTTGGGGAACTCATTAGGAGAGGGCCCTTCATCGGTACTGGGGGATTGGATAGACTCATCTTT.

On this clone itself: Translating this DNA gives a protein that differs at residue 8 from the TCRdb one, which belongs to a much larger clone; a read error is likely, and the protein shown is this translation. The rearrangement joins TRDV1 to TRDJ1, with 7 bases fitting TRDD3. V was clipped by 0 bases and J by 0 bases; unmatched bases: 28. The germline CDR1 and CDR2 sequences are TSWWSYY and QGS. The CDR3 consists of 24 residues. Written as DNA, the CDR3 is TGTGCTCTTGGGGAACTTCCAGTATTCCCACCCCAAGAGCTGGGGGGCTGGTACACCGATAAACTCATCTTT. It encodes CALGELPVFPPQELGGWYTDKLIF.

This clone was seen a handful of times. Since a far larger clone is one base different, this is likely a read error. This chain links TRDV1 with TRDJ1, with 8 bases that match TRDD3. The germline V gene encodes CDR1 TSWWSYY and CDR2 QGS. CDR3 size: 25 residues. Written as DNA, the CDR3 is TGTGCTCTTGGGGAACTGTTCATACCCGCCCTCCTGGGGGAGACCCTCTCTATGTACACCGATAAACCCATCTTT. Protein: CALGELFIPALLGETLSMYTDKPIF.

By its share, this clone is large. The sample contains more than one DNA sequence encoding this CDR3. The chain recombines TRDV1 with TRDJ4; the match to TRDD3 covers 11 bases. Trimming removed 3 bases from V and 0 bases from J; junction bases left unmatched: 15. CDR1 and CDR2 (germline): TSWWSYY, QGS. The CDR3 runs 19 residues. The CDR3 loop is CALGERLPDWGITARPLIF. In DNA form, the CDR3 reads TGTGCTCTTGGGGAGCGACTTCCAGACTGGGGGATAACGGCCAGACCCCTGATCTTT.